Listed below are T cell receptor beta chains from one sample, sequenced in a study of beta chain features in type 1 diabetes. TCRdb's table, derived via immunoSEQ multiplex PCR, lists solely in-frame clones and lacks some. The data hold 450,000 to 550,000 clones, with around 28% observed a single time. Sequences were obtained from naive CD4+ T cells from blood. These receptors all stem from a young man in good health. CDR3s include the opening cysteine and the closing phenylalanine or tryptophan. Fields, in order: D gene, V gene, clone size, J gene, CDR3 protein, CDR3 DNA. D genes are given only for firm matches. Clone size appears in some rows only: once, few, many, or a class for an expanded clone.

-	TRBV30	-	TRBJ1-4	CAWSVRGFEKLFF	TGTGCCTGGAGTGTACGGGGCTTTGAAAAACTGTTTTTT
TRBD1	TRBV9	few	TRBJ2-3	CASSATSDRVGTDTQYF	TGTGCCAGCAGCGCGACCTCCGACAGGGTCGGCACAGATACGCAGTATTTT
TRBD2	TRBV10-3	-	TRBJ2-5	CAISEPTGSGGTLETQYF	TGTGCCATCAGTGAGCCCACGGGTAGCGGGGGGACCTTGGAGACCCAGTACTTC
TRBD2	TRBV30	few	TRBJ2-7	CAWSVRRTSGRNPSYEQYF	TGTGCCTGGAGTGTACGTCGGACTAGCGGGAGAAACCCGTCCTACGAGCAGTACTTC
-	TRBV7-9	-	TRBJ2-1	CASSSGTSEQFF	TGTGCCAGCAGCTCAGGGACCTCTGAGCAGTTCTTC
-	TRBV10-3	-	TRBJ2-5	CAIRSGGSKETQYF	TGTGCCATCCGATCTGGGGGAAGTAAAGAGACCCAGTACTTC
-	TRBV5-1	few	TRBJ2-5	CASSLVVEETQYF	TGCGCCAGCAGCTTGGTCGTGGAAGAGACCCAGTACTTC
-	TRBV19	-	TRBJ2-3	CASSIRERTDTQYF	TGTGCCAGTAGTATTCGGGAGAGAACAGATACGCAGTATTTT
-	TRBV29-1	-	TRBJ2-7	CSVVARGYEQYF	TGCAGCGTTGTAGCGAGGGGCTACGAGCAGTACTTC
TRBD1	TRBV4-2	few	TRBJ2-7	CASSRKGQGDEQYF	TGTGCCAGCAGCCGCAAGGGACAGGGCGACGAGCAGTACTTC
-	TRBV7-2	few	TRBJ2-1	CASSLVLFNEQFF	TGTGCCAGCAGCTTAGTCCTCTTCAATGAGCAGTTCTTC
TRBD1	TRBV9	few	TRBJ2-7	CASSRGQGAYEQYF	TGTGCCAGCAGTAGAGGACAGGGGGCGTACGAGCAGTACTTC
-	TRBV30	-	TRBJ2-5	CAWSRGIQETQYF	TGTGCCTGGAGTCGGGGGATACAAGAGACCCAGTACTTC
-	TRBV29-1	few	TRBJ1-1	CSVMGRLNTEAFF	TGCAGCGTGATGGGACGGCTGAACACTGAAGCTTTCTTT
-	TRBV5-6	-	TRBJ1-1	CASSLGLSNTEAFF	TGTGCCAGCAGCCTGGGGCTGTCGAACACTGAAGCTTTCTTT
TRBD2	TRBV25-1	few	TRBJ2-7	CASRLAGAYEQYF	TGTGCCAGCAGACTAGCGGGCGCCTACGAGCAGTACTTC
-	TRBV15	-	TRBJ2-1	CATSRVGGGYNEQFF	TGTGCCACCAGCAGAGTCGGAGGGGGCTACAATGAGCAGTTCTTC
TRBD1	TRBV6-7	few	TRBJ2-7	CASSHPGQPYEQYF	TGTGCCAGCAGCCACCCGGGACAGCCTTACGAGCAGTACTTC
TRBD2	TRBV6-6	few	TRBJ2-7	CASSYGTSGSEQYF	TGTGCCAGCAGTTACGGGACTAGCGGGAGCGAGCAGTACTTC
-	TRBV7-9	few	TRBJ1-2	CASRSTDSGYTF	TGTGCCAGCAGGTCTACTGACTCTGGCTACACCTTC
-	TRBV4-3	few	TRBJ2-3	CASSHGRATDTQYF	TGCGCCAGCAGCCATGGCCGGGCTACAGATACGCAGTATTTT
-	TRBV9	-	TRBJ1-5	CASSVEPAGQPQHF	TGTGCCAGCAGCGTAGAGCCAGCGGGGCAGCCCCAGCATTTT
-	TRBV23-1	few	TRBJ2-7	CASSPSGAYEQYF	TGCGCCAGCAGTCCTTCGGGGGCCTACGAGCAGTACTTC
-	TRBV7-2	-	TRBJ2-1	CASSLDWGTYNEQFF	TGTGCCAGCAGCTTAGATTGGGGCACTTACAATGAGCAGTTCTTC
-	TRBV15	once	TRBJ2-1	CATSREQYNEQFF	TGTGCCACCAGCAGAGAACAGTACAATGAGCAGTTCTTC
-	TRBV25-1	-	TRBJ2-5	CASSDFGPVKETQYF	TGTGCCAGCAGTGACTTTGGACCTGTTAAAGAGACCCAGTACTTC
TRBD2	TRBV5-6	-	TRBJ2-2	CASSWSPGGRAGPGELFF	TGTGCCAGCAGCTGGAGCCCGGGCGGGAGGGCCGGCCCCGGGGAGCTGTTTTTT
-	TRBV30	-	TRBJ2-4	CAWSGAGNIQYF	TGTGCCTGGAGTGGGGCGGGAAACATTCAGTACTTC
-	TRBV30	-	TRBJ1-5	CAWSVTNNQPQHF	TGTGCCTGGAGTGTAACCAACAATCAGCCCCAGCATTTT
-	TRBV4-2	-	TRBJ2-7	CASSQDRYSYEQYF	TGTGCCAGCAGCCAAGACCGGTACTCCTACGAGCAGTACTTC
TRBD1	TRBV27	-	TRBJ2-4	CASSPGTGLSKNIQYF	TGTGCCAGCAGTCCGGGGACAGGGCTGAGCAAAAACATTCAGTACTTC
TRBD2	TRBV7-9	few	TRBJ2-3	CASSYPGLGTDTQYF	TGTGCCAGCAGCTACCCGGGACTAGGAACAGATACGCAGTATTTT
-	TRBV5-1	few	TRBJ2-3	CASSLMTDTQYF	TGCGCCAGCAGCCTGATGACAGATACGCAGTATTTT
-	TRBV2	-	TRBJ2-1	CASSAQPPGYNEQFF	TGTGCCAGCAGTGCCCAGCCGCCGGGTTACAATGAGCAGTTCTTC
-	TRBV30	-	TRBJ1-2	CAWRVGYGYTF	TGTGCCTGGAGGGTCGGATATGGCTACACCTTC
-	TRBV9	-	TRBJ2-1	CASSVESTGVEAKSSYNEQFF	TGTGCCAGCAGCGTAGAAAGTACTGGGGTGGAGGCAAAGAGCTCCTACAATGAGCAGTTCTTC
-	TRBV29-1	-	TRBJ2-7	CSVERGGGSYEQYF	TGCAGCGTTGAACGTGGTGGTGGCTCCTACGAGCAGTACTTC
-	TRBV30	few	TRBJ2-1	CAWIHQDPYNEQFF	TGTGCCTGGATTCATCAGGACCCGTACAATGAGCAGTTCTTC
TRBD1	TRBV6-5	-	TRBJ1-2	CASRTGGYGYTF	TGTGCCAGCAGGACAGGGGGCTATGGCTACACCTTC
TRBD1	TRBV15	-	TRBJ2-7	CATSRDRTYEQYF	TGTGCCACCAGTAGGGACAGGACATACGAGCAGTACTTC
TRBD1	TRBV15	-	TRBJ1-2	CATSRAPTGNYGYTF	TGTGCCACCAGCAGGGCCCCGACAGGGAACTATGGCTACACCTTC
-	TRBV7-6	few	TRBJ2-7	CASSLLRDEQYF	TGTGCCAGCAGCTTACTGCGGGACGAGCAGTACTTC
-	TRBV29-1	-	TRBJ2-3	CSVRQRMTDTQYF	TGCAGCGTTCGGCAGCGGATGACAGATACGCAGTATTTT
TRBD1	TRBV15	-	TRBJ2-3	CATSRSGTAAGTQYF	TGTGCCACCAGCAGATCGGGGACAGCGGCGGGTACGCAGTATTTT
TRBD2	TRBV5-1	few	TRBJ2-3	CASSREGTQYF	TGCGCCAGCAGTCGGGAGGGTACGCAGTATTTT
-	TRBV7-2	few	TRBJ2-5	CASSPSGETQYF	TGTGCCAGCAGCCCAAGCGGGGAGACCCAGTACTTC
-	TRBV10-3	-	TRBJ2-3	CAISDMGKTDTQYF	TGTGCCATCAGTGATATGGGGAAAACAGATACGCAGTATTTT
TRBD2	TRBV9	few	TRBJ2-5	CASSPRLAAQETQYF	TGTGCCAGCAGCCCTCGACTAGCGGCCCAAGAGACCCAGTACTTC
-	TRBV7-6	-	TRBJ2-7	CASSNRDIVPHEQYF	TGTGCCAGCAGCAACCGGGACATCGTTCCGCACGAGCAGTACTTC
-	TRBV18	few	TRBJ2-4	CASSPSGAKNIQYF	TGTGCCAGCTCACCGTCCGGGGCCAAAAACATTCAGTACTTC